This T cell receptor (beta chain) was recorded in a study of blood T cells in healthy people across ages (dated by TCRdb to between 2015 and 2016). Looking at the study overall: In model experiments, template switching captured about one uniquely barcoded TCR beta cDNA molecule for every two T cells. Two additional independent replicas of 1 million unique cDNA reads from the same blood draw were analyzed for two donors (one aged 18 to 30 and one aged 80 or older). The donors were divided into four age groups: young (average roughly 17 years), middle-aged (over 35), aged (under 70) and long-lived (roughly 88). To avoid experimental bias, donors of different ages were randomly spread across the sequencing lanes. To track age-related changes in TCR beta repertoire diversity, the study relied on deep sequencing normalized with unique cDNA molecular identifiers. The study at large found these results: Total diversity estimates from one million sequenced T cells were considered lower bounds and underestimates. As age increased, observed TCR beta diversity per million T cells dropped in a roughly linear way, and a significant reduction was already evident by age 40. Since profiling was done on bulk unsorted PBMCs, naive and antigen-experienced compartments could not be conclusively compared. Donor CMV infection status was unknown, potentially confounding age-related changes in expanded clonotypes. There was a strong correlation between observed TCR beta diversity and the percentage of naive T cells measured by flow cytometry. Compared with the aged group, the long-lived group had more naive CD4+ T cells, fewer expanded clones and increased TCR diversity, a pattern suggesting age selection.

A distance of 8 bases separates the germline ends of V and J, which lose 7 bases and 0 bases respectively. The germline V gene gives CDR1 as SQVTM and CDR2 as ANQGSEA. The CDR3 measures 12 amino acids from cysteine to phenylalanine. Kept here is only the CDR3 DNA, which spans 36 bases and is read in frame from base 1. Library preparation was by 5' RACE. The sequencer was an Illumina HiSeq 2500. A second roughly 6 to 11 cycle PCR used a sample-barcoded 5' primer and a J-beta primer mix. A unique molecular identifier was introduced onto each TCR beta cDNA molecule by a template-switch 5' adaptor carrying 12 random nucleotides. Each sample yielded at least 3 million CDR3-containing paired-end reads. First-strand cDNA was synthesized from all RNA with the Mint cDNA synthesis kit, primed by a TRBC-specific oligonucleotide. After uracil-DNA glycosylase treatment, a first 18-cycle PCR used universal primers M1SS and BC2_uni_R on all cDNA. As for the authors' bioinformatics: For normalization, 1 million high-quality reads, each with a distinct molecular identifier, were randomly selected from each sample. Instead of being binned into consensus sequences, reads that shared molecular identifiers were thrown out. MiTCR, with a Q25 quality threshold and the strictest error-elimination algorithm, was used for CDR3 identification, clonotype clustering and error correction. Lower-bound total TCR beta diversity was estimated with a nonparametric unseen species model using Euler transformation. TCRdb trimmed public reads at Q25 via fastp, called clones via MiXCR and kept in-frame beta chains. Each entry is one CDR3 protein sequence, shown with its most common DNA and genes. These V and J calls rely on TCRdb rather than the paper's analysis. For this sample the table gives over a million distinct CDR3 sequences, of which approximately 59% were detected only once. The top ten clones comprise roughly 6.3% of the sample.

The donors were under 40 Caucasian individuals from Russia, aged 6 to 90 years, who were systemically healthy. Around 10 milliliters of peripheral blood were drawn from each donor into EDTA-treated Vacutainer tubes. PBMCs were isolated by Ficoll-Paque density-gradient centrifugation, with at least 7 million obtained per sample. Total RNA was extracted from PBMCs with Trizol reagent, with at least 5 micrograms obtained per sample. For every donor, an aliquot of PBMCs went through flow cytometry to measure the percentages of naive CD45RAhigh/CD27high T cells. On this clonotype: What this receptor recognizes is not known. No base qualities exist here, and no much larger clone lies one base off it.

In this chain, TRBV29-1 is recombined with TRBJ2-3; no confident D gene assignment can be made. Sequences were obtained from blood. The TCR sequence derives from a man aged 18 to 29 in good health. In nucleotide form, the sequence is TGCAGCGGGATTTCAAGCACAGATACGCAGTATTTT. This is translated as CSGISSTDTQYF.